The clone carrying this T cell receptor beta chain appeared once. The germline gives CDR1 SGHRS, CDR2 YFSETQ. Trimming cost V 0 bases and J 3 bases, with 8 bases left between them. The CDR3 has 14 residues. This sample was taken from a study of blood T cell repertoires in COVID-19. Study context: Samples representing acute and convalescent COVID-19 were sourced from the United States, Italy and Spain.

In the original analysis: By means of reference gene primer amplification, nucleated cell counts were estimated. This table comes from immunoSEQ multiplex PCR, and its TCRdb copy is limited to in-frame clones, with some not included. V and J calls and clone size are copied from that table; D and trimming were computed from the DNA. Counted here are 140,000 or so clones, roughly 85% occurring once; the ten biggest clones make up roughly 2.6%. The sample taken for sequencing was peripheral blood. The receptor's source is a human donor with acute or convalescent COVID-19. The donor label of this sample is uncertain. J is TRBJ2-3 and V is TRBV5-1; D perhaps matches TRBD2 (6 bases). CDR3 region: CASSLVAETDTQYF. The CDR3 coding sequence is TGCGCCAGCAGCTTGGTAGCGGAGACAGATACGCAGTATTTT.